One and the same sample provided the 31 T cell receptor beta chains below, sequenced in a study of identical twins. TCRdb recomputed calls from the 5' RACE reads with MiXCR, one row per CDR3 protein. The sample contains under 400,000 distinct CDR3 sequences, approximately 9.1% of which appear only once. The sequencing input was naive T cells sorted from blood. The receptors here all came from a woman aged 50 to 60 in good health.

This chain uses TRBV12-5 with TRBJ2-2; weak D call: TRBD1 (6 bases). Germline CDR1 is LGHNT and CDR2 is FRNRAP. This CDR3 comprises 15 residues. Trimming stripped 4 bases from V and 1 base from J, with 10 bases between. This chain's CDR3 is CASGSGTRNTGELFF. The CDR3 region has the DNA TGTGCTAGTGGTTCCGGGACAAGGAACACCGGGGAGCTGTTTTTT.

The chain is built from TRBV12-3 or TRBV12-4 and TRBJ1-3; D might be TRBD1 (6 bases). The CDR3 loop spans 17 amino acids. The V and J ends lost 0 bases and 0 bases respectively, with 12 bases between them. The CDR3 spells CASSLARQANSGNTIYF. The CDR3 bases are TGTGCCAGCAGTTTAGCGCGACAGGCGAACTCTGGAAACACCATATATTTT.

This clonotype was detected ten times or more. The rearrangement uses TRBV5-6 and TRBJ2-2; 9 nucleotides line up with TRBD2. CDR1 is SGHDT and CDR2 is YYEEEE in the germline V gene. The CDR3 has 17 residues. V was clipped by 3 bases and J by 5 bases; unmatched bases: 11. The CDR3 DNA reads TGTGCCAGCAGCTCCTGGGGTAGCGGGAGACAAACCGGGGAGCTGTTTTTT. The encoded protein is CASSSWGSGRQTGELFF.

This clonotype has just a few counts. The V and J genes are TRBV6-6 and TRBJ1-3; D is ambiguous. This CDR3 has 17 amino acids. Trimming shortened V by 4 bases and J by 4 bases, and 20 bases separated the two germline ends. Germline CDR1 is MNHNY and CDR2 is SVGAGI (reference sequence). CDR3 bases: TGTGCCAGCAGTTTCACGACGACCTCCCCGGCGGGAAACACCATATATTTT. Translation: CASSFTTTSPAGNTIYF.

This clonotype has just a few counts. The genes are TRBV5-1 and TRBJ2-1; either TRBD1 or TRBD2 may fit D (5 bases each). Looked up from germline, CDR1 is SGHRS and CDR2 is YFSETQ. The CDR3 sequence is 15 residues long. Trimming removed 0 bases from V and 5 bases from J, with 12 bases in between. CDR3 sequence reads: CASSLGGTEHNEQFF. For the CDR3, the DNA is TGCGCCAGCAGCTTGGGGGGGACGGAGCACAATGAGCAGTTCTTC.

The chain uses TRBV27 and TRBJ2-1; 7 nucleotides align to TRBD2. The germline V gene has CDR1 MNHEY and CDR2 SMNVEV (reference sequence). CDR3 length: 14 amino acids. Germline trimming cut 8 bases from V and 0 bases from J; bases unmatched to any gene: 4. The CDR3 loop reads CASGGVGSYNEQFF. The CDR3 region has the DNA TGTGCCAGCGGGGGGGTGGGCTCCTACAATGAGCAGTTCTTC.

There are a few counts of this clonotype. V gene TRBV5-5 combines with J gene TRBJ2-7, with 9 nucleotides matching TRBD1. The CDR3 has 15 residues. Trimming cost V 4 bases and J 3 bases; bases outside gene matches: 8. The germline CDR1 and CDR2 sequences are SGHKS and YYEKEE (reference sequence). CDR3 nucleotides: TGTGCCAGCAGCACGGGACAGGGAACCTTCTACGAGCAGTACTTC. This gives the protein CASSTGQGTFYEQYF.

J is TRBJ2-3 and V is TRBV12-3 or TRBV12-4, with 10 bases matching TRBD2. The CDR3 is 17 residues long. Losses at the gene ends were 3 bases for V and 0 bases for J; bases not matched to a gene: 6. CDR3 coding DNA: TGTGCCAGCAGTTTTAGGGGACTAGCGCCTAGCACAGATACGCAGTATTTT. Translation: CASSFRGLAPSTDTQYF.

This clonotype was found many times. The chain carries TRBV29-1 and TRBJ1-1; no clear D. V was cut by 1 base and J by 0 bases, with 6 bases left in between. Germline lookup yields CDR1 SQVTM and CDR2 ANQGSEA. The CDR3 has 13 residues. For the CDR3, the DNA is TGCAGCGTTGAAGGCAGATTGAACACTGAAGCTTTCTTT. Its protein product is CSVEGRLNTEAFF.

This clonotype was counted ten times or more. V usage is TRBV20-1 and J usage is TRBJ1-1, with 8 bases lining up with TRBD1. Losses at the gene ends were 5 bases for V and 11 bases for J; bases not matched to a gene: 22. The V gene's germline CDR1 is DFQATT and CDR2 SNEGSKA (reference sequence). The CDR3 runs 16 residues. The CDR3 nucleotides read TGCAGTGCTCCACAAAGCGGGCGACAGGGGCACGGAGGGGCTTTCTTT. Translated, it gives CSAPQSGRQGHGGAFF.

Here the CDR3 reads CASSPSGTAVQGIQYF. CDR3 DNA: TGTGCCAGCAGCCCATCCGGGACGGCGGTTCAGGGCATTCAGTACTTC. The V gene is TRBV9, the J gene TRBJ2-4, with D perhaps assigned TRBD1 or TRBD2 (5 bases each). The germline V gene has CDR1 SGDLS and CDR2 YYNGEE. V was trimmed by 4 bases and J by 9 bases, leaving 23 bases between them. This CDR3 is built from 16 residues. Variable domain in full (rest from reference TRBV9 and TRBJ2-4): DSGVTQTPKHLITATGQRVTLRCSPRSGDLSVYWYQQSLDQGLQFLIQYYNGEERAKGNILERFSAQQFPDLHSELNLSSLELGDSALYFCASSPSGTAVQGIQYFGAGTRLSVL.

The J gene is TRBJ1-2, the V gene TRBV2, with D perhaps TRBD1 (6 bases). The CDR3 consists of 13 residues. Trimming took off 8 bases at V and 6 bases at J, with 16 bases between the two ends. Looked up from germline, CDR1 is SNHLY and CDR2 is FYNNEI. CDR3 amino acids: CASELQQGHGYTF. The DNA of the CDR3 is TGTGCCAGCGAACTCCAACAGGGACATGGCTACACCTTC.

The V and J genes are TRBV7-2 and TRBJ2-2; D uncertain. Looked up from germline, CDR1 is SGHTA and CDR2 is FQGNSA. Trimming stripped 1 base from V and 4 bases from J, with 10 bases between. This CDR3 contains 15 residues. This CDR3 reads CASSLVRTTTGELFF. In nucleotides, the CDR3 is TGTGCCAGCAGCTTAGTACGGACCACCACCGGGGAGCTGTTTTTT.

The sample holds many counts of this clonotype. The rearrangement uses TRBV7-6 and TRBJ1-3, with TRBD1 identical over 9 bases. V was clipped by 1 base and J by 2 bases; unmatched bases: 6. CDR1 is SGHVS, CDR2 FNYEAQ, per germline. The CDR3 runs 17 residues. CDR3 nucleotide sequence: TGTGCCAGCAGCTTAGTGGGGACAGGGTCGCCTGGAAACACCATATATTTT. Protein sequence: CASSLVGTGSPGNTIYF.

This clonotype was observed a few times. The rearrangement uses TRBV5-1 and TRBJ2-1; 8 nucleotides agree with TRBD2. With V trimmed by 6 bases and J by 1 base, 12 bases remained unmatched. CDR1 and CDR2 (germline): SGHRS, YFSETQ. This CDR3 comprises 17 residues. The CDR3 region has the DNA TGCGCCAGCAACTCGGGGGTAGCGGGGAAATCCTACAATGAGCAGTTCTTC. This gives the protein CASNSGVAGKSYNEQFF.

The V call is TRBV6-5, the J call TRBJ2-2; 8 bases fit TRBD1. This CDR3 comprises 15 residues. With V trimmed by 6 bases and J by 1 base, 4 bases remained unmatched. CDR1 MNHEY and CDR2 SVGAGI come from the germline V gene. As DNA, the CDR3 is TGTGCCAGCAGACGACAGGGGAGGAACACCGGGGAGCTGTTTTTT. Translated, it gives CASRRQGRNTGELFF.

This clonotype has more than one count but fewer than ten. At one end, the junction sequence differs from germline, possibly due to a read error. The chain has TRBV30 and TRBJ2-1, with TRBD1 matching 11 bases. Germline CDR1 reads GTSNPN; CDR2 reads SVGIG (reference sequence). CDR3 length equals 11 residues. The CDR3 DNA is TGTGCCTGGGGGACAGGGGGTGACCAGGTCTTC. It encodes CAWGTGGDQVF.

The chain carries TRBV12-3 or TRBV12-4 and TRBJ1-5; the match to TRBD1 covers 11 bases. This CDR3 comprises 15 residues. Trimming cost V 8 bases and J 3 bases; bases outside gene matches: 6. The CDR3 nucleotides are TGTGCCAGCGGGACAGGGGGAGGACCCAATCAGCCCCAGCATTTT. Translating gives CASGTGGGPNQPQHF.

This clonotype came up a few times. The chain uses TRBV20-1 and TRBJ2-5; D is undetermined. The germline gives CDR1 DFQATT, CDR2 SNEGSKA (reference sequence). Trimming cost V 1 base and J 5 bases, with 20 bases left between them. The CDR3 loop spans 16 amino acids. The CDR3 DNA sequence: TGCAGTGCTAGAGCCTATAAACTTGGCACCGGTGAGACCCAGTACTTC. Translation: CSARAYKLGTGETQYF.

This clonotype was found many times. V usage is TRBV12-3 or TRBV12-4 and J usage is TRBJ1-5; D is unclear. Trimming left V 4 bases short and J 4 bases short, with 11 bases between. The CDR3 spans 14 residues. This chain's CDR3 is CASSYLPGNQPQHF. CDR3 bases: TGTGCCAGCAGTTACCTCCCGGGGAATCAGCCCCAGCATTTT.

This sequence joins TRBV29-1 and TRBJ1-1, with D hard to call. This CDR3 spans 10 amino acids. V was clipped by 6 bases and J by 12 bases, with 14 bases between them. CDR1 SQVTM and CDR2 ANQGSEA come from the germline V gene. This CDR3 reads CSVPGPIPFF. Here the CDR3 DNA reads TGCAGCGTCCCCGGACCGATTCCTTTCTTT.

This sequence joins TRBV20-1 and TRBJ2-5; perhaps TRBD1 as D (5 bases). V shed 5 bases and J shed 4 bases, with 14 bases lying between them. The germline V gene has CDR1 DFQATT and CDR2 SNEGSKA (reference sequence). The CDR3 is 13 residues long. CDR3: CSAAPSDTETQYF. The DNA for the CDR3 is TGCAGTGCTGCCCCATCGGACACAGAGACCCAGTACTTC.

The chain links TRBV14 to TRBJ2-7; the D is unclear. Germline V CDR1 and CDR2: SGHDN, FVKESK. The CDR3 totals 12 residues. Trimming took 4 bases from V and 5 from J, leaving 9 bases between them. CDR3 bases: TGTGCCAGCAGCCGGGGTTGGAACGAGCAGTACGTC. It is translated as CASSRGWNEQYV.

This clonotype was seen ten or more times. The V call is TRBV12-3 or TRBV12-4, the J call TRBJ1-3; D is unclear. V was cut by 8 bases and J by 4 bases, with 6 bases left in between. This CDR3 has 11 amino acids. CDR3 nucleotide sequence: TGTGCCAGCTCCATCGGAAACACCATATATTTT. Translated: CASSIGNTIYF.

CDR3 residues: CASSSPGTAQYF. CDR3 in DNA: TGTGCCAGCAGTTCGCCCGGGACCGCTCAGTATTTT. The chain couples TRBV6-5 to TRBJ2-3; possibly TRBD1 or TRBD2 for D (5 bases each). CDR1 MNHEY and CDR2 SVGAGI come from the germline V gene. The CDR3 has 12 amino acids. V lost 4 bases, J lost 12 bases, and 14 bases lay in between.

This chain links TRBV6-2 or TRBV6-3 with TRBJ1-1; D call uncertain. The CDR3 extends over 12 amino acids. Deletions cut 10 bases from V and 7 bases from J, with 16 bases between. CDR1 MNHEY and CDR2 SVGEGT come from the germline V gene. DNA for the CDR3: TGTGCCACCTTACAGAGGGTCGGTGAAGCTTTCTTT. Protein: CATLQRVGEAFF.

This clonotype appeared many times. The rearrangement uses TRBV25-1 and TRBJ2-2; D could derive from TRBD1 or TRBD2 (5 bases each). Germline-derived CDR1 and CDR2 are MGHDK and SYGVNS. The CDR3 has 17 residues. With 4 bases removed from V and 0 bases from J, the gap between germline ends came to 15 bases. Here the CDR3 reads CASSAPGTPANTGELFF. In DNA, the CDR3 is TGTGCCAGCAGTGCCCCCGGGACGCCCGCGAACACCGGGGAGCTGTTTTTT. Based on the CDR3 plus reference TRBV25-1 and TRBJ2-2, the full variable domain is EADIYQTPRYLVIGTGKKITLECSQTMGHDKMYWYQQDPGMELHLIHYSYGVNSTEKGDLSSESTVSRIRTEHFPLTLESARPSHTSQYLCASSAPGTPANTGELFFGEGSRLTVL.

This clonotype was recorded a few times. V gene TRBV20-1 combines with J gene TRBJ2-2; TRBD1 or TRBD2 may be the D gene (6 bases each). The CDR3 is 19 amino acids. Germline assignment: CDR1 DFQATT and CDR2 SNEGSKA (reference sequence). V lost 0 bases and J lost 0, with 20 bases in between. The CDR3 DNA reads as TGCAGTGCTAGAGATCTCGGGGGCGGGCAGGGCGCGAACACCGGGGAGCTGTTTTTT. Its translation is CSARDLGGGQGANTGELFF.

This clonotype showed up just once. V usage is TRBV11-2 and J usage is TRBJ2-2, with 9 bases matching TRBD1. V lost 6 bases and J lost 4; bases outside the gene matches: 6. CDR1 and CDR2 (germline): SGHAT, FQNNGV. The CDR3 runs 15 residues. CDR3 coding DNA: TGTGCCAGCAGACATGGACAGGGGAGCACCGGGGAGCTGTTTTTT. Translation gives CASRHGQGSTGELFF.

This clonotype was recorded at least ten times. CDR3 nucleotides: TGCGCAATAGCCTCCTCCTACAATGAGCAGTTCTTC. It translates to CAIASSYNEQFF. The V call is TRBV20-1, the J call TRBJ2-1; D uncertain. CDR1 and CDR2 from the germline V gene are DFQATT and SNEGSKA (reference sequence). This CDR3 spans 12 amino acids.

V gene TRBV7-9 combines with J gene TRBJ2-1; 7 bases line up with TRBD2. This CDR3 has 15 amino acids. Germline V gives CDR1 SEHNR, CDR2 FQNEAQ (reference sequence). V lost 2 bases to trimming and J lost 5 bases; unmatched junction nucleotides: 6. This chain's CDR3 is CASSLREAEHNEQFF. Here the CDR3 DNA reads TGTGCCAGCAGCTTACGGGAGGCAGAACACAATGAGCAGTTCTTC.